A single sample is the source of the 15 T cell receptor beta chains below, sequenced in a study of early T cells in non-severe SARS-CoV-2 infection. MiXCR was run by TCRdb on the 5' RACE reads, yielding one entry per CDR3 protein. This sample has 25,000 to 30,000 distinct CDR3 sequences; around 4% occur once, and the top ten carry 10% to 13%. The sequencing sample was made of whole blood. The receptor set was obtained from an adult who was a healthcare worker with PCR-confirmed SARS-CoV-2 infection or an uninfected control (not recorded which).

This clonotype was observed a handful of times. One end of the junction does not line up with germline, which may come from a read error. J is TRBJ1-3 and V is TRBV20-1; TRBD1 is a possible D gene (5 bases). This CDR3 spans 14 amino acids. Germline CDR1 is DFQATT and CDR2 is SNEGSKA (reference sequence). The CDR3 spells CSAYMGVSENTIYF. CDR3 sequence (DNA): TGCAGTGCTTATATGGGGGTCTCTGAAAACACCATATATTTT.

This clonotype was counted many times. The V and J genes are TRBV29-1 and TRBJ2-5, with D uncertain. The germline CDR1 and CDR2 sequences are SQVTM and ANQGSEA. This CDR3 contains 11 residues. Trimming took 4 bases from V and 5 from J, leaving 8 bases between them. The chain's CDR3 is CSVGLPETQYF. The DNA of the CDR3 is TGCAGCGTTGGACTCCCGGAGACCCAGTACTTC.

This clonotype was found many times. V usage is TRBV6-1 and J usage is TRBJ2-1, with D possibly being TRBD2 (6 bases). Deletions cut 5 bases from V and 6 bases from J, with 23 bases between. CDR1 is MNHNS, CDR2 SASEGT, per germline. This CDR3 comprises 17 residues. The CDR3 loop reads CASSKGPRGMGLNEQFF. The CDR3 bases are TGTGCCAGCAGTAAGGGGCCACGCGGGATGGGGCTCAATGAGCAGTTCTTC.

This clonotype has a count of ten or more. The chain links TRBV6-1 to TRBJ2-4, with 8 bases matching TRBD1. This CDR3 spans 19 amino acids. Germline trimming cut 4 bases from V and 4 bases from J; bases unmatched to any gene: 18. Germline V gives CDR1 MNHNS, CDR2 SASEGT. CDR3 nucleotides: TGTGCCAGCAGTGGTCTTAAAGCGGACAGGGCCTATAGTAAAAACATTCAGTACTTC. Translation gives CASSGLKADRAYSKNIQYF.

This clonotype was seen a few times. This CDR3 reads CSVEVSRQETQYF. Written as DNA, the CDR3 is TGCAGCGTTGAAGTTTCCAGGCAAGAGACCCAGTACTTC. V usage is TRBV29-1 and J usage is TRBJ2-5, with D unresolved. Trimming shortened V by 1 base and J by 2 bases, and 8 bases separated the two germline ends. Germline V gives CDR1 SQVTM, CDR2 ANQGSEA. CDR3 length equals 13 residues.

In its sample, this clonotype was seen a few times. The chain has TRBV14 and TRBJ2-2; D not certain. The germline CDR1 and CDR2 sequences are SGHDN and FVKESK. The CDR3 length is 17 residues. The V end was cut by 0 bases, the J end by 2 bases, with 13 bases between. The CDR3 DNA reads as TGTGCCAGCAGCCAAGATCGTAGCCTTAGAAACACCGGGGAGCTGTTTTTT. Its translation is CASSQDRSLRNTGELFF.

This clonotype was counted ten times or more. The CDR3 bases are TGCGCCAGCAGCACCACAAGTAGTGGGAAATTGAACACTGAAGCTTTCTTT. It specifies CASSTTSSGKLNTEAFF. The chain uses TRBV5-1 and TRBJ1-1, with D uncertain. V lost 4 bases and J 0 bases, leaving 19 bases between the germline ends. This CDR3 is 17 amino acids long. Per germline, CDR1 SGHRS and CDR2 YFSETQ.

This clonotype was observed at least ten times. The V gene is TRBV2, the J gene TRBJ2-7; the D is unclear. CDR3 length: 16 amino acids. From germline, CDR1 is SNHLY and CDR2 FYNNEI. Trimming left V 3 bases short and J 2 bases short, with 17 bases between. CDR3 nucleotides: TGTGCCAGCAGTGAGGGTTCGGGCTGGGTAGCCTACGAGCAGTACTTC. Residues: CASSEGSGWVAYEQYF.

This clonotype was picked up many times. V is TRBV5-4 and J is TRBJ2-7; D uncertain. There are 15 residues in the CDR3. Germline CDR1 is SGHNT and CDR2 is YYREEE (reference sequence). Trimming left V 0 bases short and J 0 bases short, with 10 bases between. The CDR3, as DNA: TGTGCCAGCAGCTTGGAGAGTCAGAGCTCCTACGAGCAGTACTTC. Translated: CASSLESQSSYEQYF.

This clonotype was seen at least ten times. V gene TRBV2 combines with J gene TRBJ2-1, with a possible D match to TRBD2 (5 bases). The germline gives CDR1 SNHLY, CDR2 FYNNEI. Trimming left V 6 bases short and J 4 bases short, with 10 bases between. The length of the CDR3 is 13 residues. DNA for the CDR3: TGTGCCAGCAGGGAGGAAGGGTACAATGAGCAGTTCTTC. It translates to CASREEGYNEQFF.

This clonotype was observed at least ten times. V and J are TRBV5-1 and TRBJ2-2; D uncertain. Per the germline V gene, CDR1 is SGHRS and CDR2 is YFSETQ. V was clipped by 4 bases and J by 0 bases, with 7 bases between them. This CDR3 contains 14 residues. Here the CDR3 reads CASSPLSNTGELFF. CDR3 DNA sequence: TGCGCCAGCAGCCCGTTGTCGAACACCGGGGAGCTGTTTTTT. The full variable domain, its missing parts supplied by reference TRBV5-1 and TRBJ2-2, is KAGVTQTPRYLIKTRGQQVTLSCSPISGHRSVSWYQQTPGQGLQFLFEYFSETQRNKGNFPGRFSGRQFSNSRSEMNVSTLELGDSALYLCASSPLSNTGELFFGEGSRLTVL.

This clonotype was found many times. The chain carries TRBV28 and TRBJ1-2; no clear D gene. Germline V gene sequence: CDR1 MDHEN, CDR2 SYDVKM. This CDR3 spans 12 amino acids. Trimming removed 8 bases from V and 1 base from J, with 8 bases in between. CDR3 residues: CASSAVNYGYTF. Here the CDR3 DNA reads TGTGCCAGCTCTGCAGTTAACTATGGCTACACCTTC.

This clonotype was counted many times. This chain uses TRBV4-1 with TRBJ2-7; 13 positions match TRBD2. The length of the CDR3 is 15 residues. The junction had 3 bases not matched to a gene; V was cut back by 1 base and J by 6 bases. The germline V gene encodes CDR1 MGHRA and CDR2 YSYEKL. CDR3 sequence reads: CASSQGTSGSAEQYF. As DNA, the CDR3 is TGCGCCAGCAGCCAAGGGACTAGCGGGAGCGCCGAGCAGTACTTC.

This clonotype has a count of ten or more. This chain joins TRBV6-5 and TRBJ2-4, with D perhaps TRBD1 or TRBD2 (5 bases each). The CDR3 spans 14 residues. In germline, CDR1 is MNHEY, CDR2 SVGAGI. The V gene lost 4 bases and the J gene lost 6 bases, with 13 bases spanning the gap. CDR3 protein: CASSSGAQGNIQYF. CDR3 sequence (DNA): TGTGCCAGCAGTTCCGGGGCCCAGGGAAACATTCAGTACTTC.

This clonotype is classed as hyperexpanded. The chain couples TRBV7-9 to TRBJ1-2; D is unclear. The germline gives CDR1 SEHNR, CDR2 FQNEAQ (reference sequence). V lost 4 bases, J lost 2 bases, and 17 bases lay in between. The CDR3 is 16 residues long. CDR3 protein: CASSSVETDQNYGYTF. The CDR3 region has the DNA TGTGCCAGCAGCTCCGTTGAAACGGACCAGAACTATGGCTACACCTTC.